The 11 T cell receptor beta chains listed next were all sequenced from one sample in a study of OX40 agonist ivuxolimab in advanced cancers. The method was immunoSEQ multiplex PCR; TCRdb's version includes in-frame clones alone and lacks a portion of them. The sample consists of roughly 49,000 clones, about 80% of them appearing once. The sequences come from CD4+ or CD8+ T cells sorted from blood, collected in a trial of the OX40 agonist ivuxolimab. The receptors were sampled from an adult with an advanced solid tumor such as melanoma, head and neck, liver or kidney cancer.

The rearrangement links TRBV11-2 to TRBJ2-1; D remains unclear. This CDR3 is built from 15 residues. V lost 2 bases and J 1 base, leaving 9 bases between the germline ends. The germline CDR1 and CDR2 sequences are SGHAT and FQNNGV. The CDR3 is CASSLTQGSYNEQFF. DNA of the CDR3: TGTGCCAGCAGCTTAACCCAAGGGTCCTACAATGAGCAGTTCTTC.

V is TRBV5-1 and J is TRBJ2-5; 8 bases map to TRBD2. The V gene end was trimmed by 0 bases and the J gene end by 2 bases; junction bases not matched to a gene: 3. Germline V CDR1 and CDR2: SGHRS, YFSETQ. CDR3 length equals 15 residues. The CDR3 sequence is CASSLAPGGQETQYF. CDR3 DNA sequence: TGCGCCAGCAGCTTGGCACCGGGGGGGCAAGAGACCCAGTACTTC. The full variable domain, completed using reference TRBV5-1 and TRBJ2-5, is KAGVTQTPRYLIKTRGQQVTLSCSPISGHRSVSWYQQTPGQGLQFLFEYFSETQRNKGNFPGRFSGRQFSNSRSEMNVSTLELGDSALYLCASSLAPGGQETQYFGPGTRLLVL.

J is TRBJ2-7 and V is TRBV18; TRBD2 matches at 7 bases. The germline V gene has CDR1 KGHSH and CDR2 LQKENI. After removal of 3 bases from V and 1 base from J, the junction contained 12 bases not matched to a gene. The CDR3 covers 17 residues. As DNA, the CDR3 is TGTGCCAGCTCACCCCGAAGCGGGGTCCCCAGGTCCTACGAGCAGTACTTC. It encodes CASSPRSGVPRSYEQYF.

The V and J genes are TRBV18 and TRBJ2-7, with 7 bases lining up with TRBD1. This CDR3 is built from 12 residues. CDR1 and CDR2 from the germline V gene are KGHSH and LQKENI. The V and J ends lost 5 bases and 6 bases, in that order; junction bases with no gene match: 4. The CDR3 loop reads CASSEDRREQYF. The CDR3 DNA reads TGTGCCAGCTCAGAGGACAGGCGCGAGCAGTACTTC.

This sequence joins TRBV6-5 and TRBJ1-1, with a weak D call TRBD1 (6 bases). The V and J ends lost 6 bases and 3 bases respectively, with 14 bases between them. CDR3 length: 14 residues. The germline CDR1 and CDR2 sequences are MNHEY and SVGAGI. In nucleotides, the CDR3 is TGTGCCAGCAGAGCTACAGGGAGAGACACTGAAGCTTTCTTT. It codes for CASRATGRDTEAFF.

V is TRBV11-3 and J is TRBJ2-6; D is undetermined. Trimming removed 5 bases at V and 4 bases at J, with 12 bases between. The CDR3 has 15 residues. Germline values: CDR1 SGHNT, CDR2 YENEEA. The CDR3 here is CASSRTELGANVLTF. In DNA, the CDR3 is TGTGCCAGCAGCCGGACCGAGCTCGGGGCCAACGTCCTGACTTTC.

The CDR3 DNA reads as TGTGCCAGCGTCGGGGCTTACACCGGGGAGCTGTTTTTT. As protein: CASVGAYTGELFF. The chain links TRBV7-2 to TRBJ2-2, with D perhaps given as TRBD1 or TRBD2 (5 bases each). The CDR3 runs to 13 residues. V was clipped by 8 bases and J by 3 bases, with 10 bases between them. CDR1 and CDR2 from the germline V gene are SGHTA and FQGNSA. Looking up the rest from reference TRBV7-2 and TRBJ2-2 gives the full variable domain: GAGVSQSPSNKVTEKGKDVELRCDPISGHTALYWYRQSLGQGLEFLIYFQGNSAPDKSGLPSDRFSAERTGGSVSTLTIQRTQQEDSAVYLCASVGAYTGELFFGEGSRLTVL.

This clone was observed a single time. This chain uses TRBV2 with TRBJ1-1, with D possibly being TRBD1 (6 bases). The V and J ends lost 6 bases and 6 bases respectively, with 11 bases between them. The germline gives CDR1 SNHLY, CDR2 FYNNEI. This CDR3 region has 12 residues. CDR3 in amino acids: CASRLQGPEAFF. Here the CDR3 DNA reads TGTGCCAGCAGACTACAGGGTCCTGAAGCTTTCTTT. Drawing the rest from reference TRBV2 and TRBJ1-1, the complete variable domain is EPEVTQTPSHQVTQMGQEVILRCVPISNHLYFYWYRQILGQKVEFLVSFYNNEISEKSEIFDDQFSVERPDGSNFTLKIRSTKLEDSAMYFCASRLQGPEAFFGQGTRLTVV.

This chain uses TRBV7-8 with TRBJ2-7; a weak D match, TRBD2 (6 bases). CDR1 is SGHVS and CDR2 is FQNEAQ in the germline V gene. Trimming shortened V by 5 bases and J by 2 bases, and 19 bases separated the two germline ends. The CDR3 is made up of 16 amino acids. The CDR3 region is CASSPLSGEATYEQYF. In nucleotides, the CDR3 is TGTGCCAGCAGCCCCCTTAGTGGGGAGGCCACCTACGAGCAGTACTTC.

This clone was found once. The genes are TRBV11-2 and TRBJ2-1; 10 bases align to TRBD2. The CDR3 spans 14 residues. The ends lost 4 bases at V and 8 bases at J; junction bases unmatched: 5. CDR1 is SGHAT and CDR2 is FQNNGV in the germline V gene. The DNA of the CDR3 is TGTGCCAGCAGCTCAGCGGGGGGGCCGTATGAGCAGTTCTTC. Encoded protein: CASSSAGGPYEQFF.

The chain is built from TRBV5-1 and TRBJ1-3; possibly TRBD1 for D (5 bases). V was trimmed by 5 bases and J by 2 bases, leaving 11 bases between them. Germline CDR1 is SGHRS and CDR2 is YFSETQ. The CDR3 loop spans 14 amino acids. CDR3 sequence: CASRTAATGNTIYF. For the CDR3, the DNA is TGCGCCAGCAGGACAGCTGCTACTGGAAACACCATATATTTT. Looking up the rest from reference TRBV5-1 and TRBJ1-3 gives the full variable domain: KAGVTQTPRYLIKTRGQQVTLSCSPISGHRSVSWYQQTPGQGLQFLFEYFSETQRNKGNFPGRFSGRQFSNSRSEMNVSTLELGDSALYLCASRTAATGNTIYFGEGSWLTVV.